This T cell receptor beta chain was recovered during a study of blood T cell repertoires in COVID-19. Study details: There were acute and convalescent COVID-19 samples, and they came from the United States, Italy and Spain. From T cells, B-cell-depleted T cells, or PBMCs came the material, which was cDNA or gDNA.

Under the authors' procedure: Amplification with reference gene primers provided the estimates of nucleated cell counts. The protocol was immunoSEQ multiplex PCR, while the TCRdb copy is restricted to in-frame clones and leaves out a portion. V, J and clone size were drawn from that table, and D and trimming were deduced from the DNA. Altogether some 70,000 clones are present, 80% to 85% being singletons, with the ten largest covering roughly 4.5%. The clonotype comes from a woman aged 55-70 years with acute or convalescent COVID-19. Sequencing used peripheral blood.

In DNA, the CDR3 is TGTGCCAGCTCCCCTCCCCTCGCTGAAGCTTTCTTT. Protein product: CASSPPLAEAFF. The chain recombines TRBV18 with TRBJ1-1, with D uncertain. The CDR3 contains 12 residues. Germline V gene sequence: CDR1 KGHSH, CDR2 LQKENI. The V end lost 6 bases, the J end lost 6 bases, and 11 bases lay between the germline ends.